Shown below are 7 T cell receptor beta chains from a single sample sequenced in a study of T cells in women clearing cervical HPV infection listed by TCRdb under 2018. The library was prepared using the immunoSEQ multiplex PCR assay. Imported from immuneACCESS, the table was reduced by TCRdb to in-frame sequences with V and J called. These copies leave out some clones; in studies compared against another copy, an unresolved V gene accounts for under half, and the cause of the remainder is not known. The sample's records list some 46,000 clones. The ten largest clones add up to 35% of the sample. Sequencing was carried out using blood buffy coat. The receptors were sampled from a woman between 18 and 70 years old with a cervical HPV16 infection that either progressed to CIN3+ or cleared (not recorded which).

CDR3 sequence reads: CASSARDSQYF. The sequenced part of the CDR3 DNA is TGTGCCAGCAGCGCTCGGGACTCT. The chain uses TRBV7-2 and TRBJ2-4, with D possibly being TRBD2 (6 bases). The read gets to within 3 residues of the CDR3 end, and the germline J gene fills in the rest. Germline loops: CDR1 SGHTA, CDR2 FQGNSA. The CDR3 totals 11 residues.

As concerns this clone: Read data end 3 residues before the CDR3 end; the end is taken from the germline J gene. V is TRBV20-1 and J is TRBJ2-3; tentative D call: TRBD1 (5 bases). The CDR3 covers 13 residues. The germline gives CDR1 DFQATT, CDR2 SNEGSKA (reference sequence). Between the trimmed V and J ends, which lost 6 bases and 0 bases, there was a span of 10 bases. Incomplete CDR3 DNA: TGCAGTGCCCAGGGAACTAGCACAGATACG. Its translation is CSAQGTSTDT. The entire CDR3 protein reads CSAQGTSTDTQYF.

As to this clone: The CDR3 end falls 3 residues outside the read, so it is completed with the germline J gene. V is TRBV18 and J is TRBJ2-2, with TRBD1 as a possible D gene (5 bases). The CDR3 runs to 15 residues. V was shortened by 2 bases and J by 1 base, with 8 bases between the two germline ends. Germline V gene sequence: CDR1 KGHSH, CDR2 LQKENI. The part of the CDR3 DNA that was read is TGTGCCAGCTCACCAAGGGGCCTGAACACCGGGGAG. Amino acids: CASSPRGLNTGE. The complete CDR3 protein is CASSPRGLNTGELFF.

Details on this clone: The CDR3 extends 3 residues past the end of the read, so its final part is completed from the germline J gene. This chain uses TRBV20-1 with TRBJ2-7, with 14 bases identical to TRBD2. The V gene end was trimmed by 6 bases and the J gene end by 6 bases; junction bases not matched to a gene: 13. Germline CDR1 is DFQATT and CDR2 is SNEGSKA (reference sequence). CDR3 length: 16 residues. The covered CDR3 bases are TGCAGTGCCATTCGCCCGGGACTAGCGGGAGTAGGCGAG. Residues: CSAIRPGLAGVGE. The whole CDR3 protein reads CSAIRPGLAGVGEQYF.

In the case of this clone: The read finishes 3 residues shy of the CDR3 end, and the germline J gene is used to complete it. V usage is TRBV30 and J usage is TRBJ2-3; tentatively, D is TRBD2 (5 bases). The CDR3 runs 11 residues. Germline CDR1 GTSNPN, CDR2 SVGIG (reference sequence). The germline V and J ends were trimmed by 4 bases and 7 bases, with 9 bases remaining between them. The sequenced part of the CDR3 DNA is TGTGCCTGGATGAGACTATATACG. Translation: CAWMRLYT. The CDR3 in its entirety is CAWMRLYTQYF.

The CDR3 region is CASSQVVSRTGTDYGYTF. CDR3 bases read: TGTGCCAGCAGCCAAGTCGTCTCTCGGACAGGGACAGACTATGGC. The rearrangement uses TRBV14 and TRBJ1-2, with 8 positions matching TRBD1. The CDR3 is cut off 3 residues early in the read; its end comes from the germline J gene. Trimming cost V 1 base and J 3 bases; bases outside gene matches: 13. Germline V gives CDR1 SGHDN, CDR2 FVKESK. This CDR3 region has 18 residues.

A note on this clone: The missing CDR3 end, 3 residues past where the read stops, is filled in from the germline J gene. This chain uses TRBV7-6 with TRBJ2-1; 9 positions match TRBD2. Germline CDR1 reads SGHVS; CDR2 reads FNYEAQ. The V segment lost 1 base and the J segment 5 bases; nucleotides outside the gene matches: 3. The CDR3 has 15 amino acids. The CDR3 spells CASSLGLAAHNEQFF. The sequenced CDR3 bases are TGTGCCAGCAGCTTAGGACTAGCGGCTCACAATGAG.